These T cell receptor beta chains were read from a single sample in a study of T cell responses to AZD1222 COVID-19 vaccine. Sequenced by immunoSEQ multiplex PCR; TCRdb stores in-frame clones only, minus some. The sample lists 100,000 or so clones; about 89% were seen once. The sequencing used peripheral blood, collected 28 days after the second AZD1222 dose. The receptors derive from an adult who received the AZD1222 COVID-19 vaccine. The CDR3 runs from the conserved cysteine through the conserved F or W. The D gene is left open where the match is weak. Only some rows state a clone size, as once, few, many or a class for expanded clones.

TRBV7-7,13,.,.,TRBJ1-1,CASSIHMNTEAFF,TGTGCCAGCAGCATTCACATGAACACTGAAGCTTTCTTT
TRBV2,11,.,.,TRBJ1-3,CASIAGNTIYF,TGTGCCAGCATCGCTGGAAACACCATATATTTT
TRBV7-9,13,.,.,TRBJ1-2,CASSSQGVDGYTF,TGTGCCAGCAGCTCCCAGGGAGTAGATGGCTACACCTTC
TRBV19,14,TRBD1,.,TRBJ1-5,CASSMGQFNQPQHF,TGTGCCAGTAGTATGGGACAGTTCAATCAGCCCCAGCATTTT
TRBV5-1,14,TRBD1,.,TRBJ1-2,CASSLGTGSNGYTF,TGCGCCAGCAGCTTGGGGACAGGGAGCAATGGCTACACCTTC
TRBV7-3,13,.,.,TRBJ2-2,CASSLTSTGELFF,TGTGCCAGCAGCTTAACTAGCACCGGGGAGCTGTTTTTT
TRBV9,13,.,.,TRBJ1-1,CASSGHTNTEAFF,TGTGCCAGCAGCGGGCACACAAACACTGAAGCTTTCTTT
TRBV6-5,15,.,.,TRBJ1-5,CASSKVPGANQPQHF,TGTGCCAGCAGTAAGGTCCCCGGGGCCAATCAGCCCCAGCATTTT
TRBV27,14,.,.,TRBJ1-2,CASSPAEGNYGYTF,TGTGCCAGCAGTCCCGCCGAGGGAAACTATGGCTACACCTTC
TRBV28,16,.,once,TRBJ2-4,CASSPPSSLGKNIQYF,TGTGCCAGCAGCCCCCCCTCGTCCTTAGGCAAAAACATTCAGTACTTC
TRBV7-9,14,.,once,TRBJ1-2,CASSLVAGSYGYTF,TGTGCCAGCAGCTTAGTGGCGGGCAGCTATGGCTACACCTTC
TRBV7-9,15,.,.,TRBJ1-1,CASSLEAGVNTEAFF,TGTGCCAGCAGCTTAGAAGCAGGGGTGAACACTGAAGCTTTCTTT
TRBV27,14,TRBD1,.,TRBJ1-5,CASSFTGANQPQHF,TGTGCCAGCAGTTTTACAGGGGCTAATCAGCCCCAGCATTTT
TRBV6-6,13,TRBD1,once,TRBJ2-7,CASSGQGYPEQYF,TGTGCCAGCAGTGGACAGGGTTACCCCGAGCAGTACTTC
TRBV4-1,15,TRBD1,.,TRBJ1-1,CASTSDRGLNTEAFF,TGCGCCAGCACTTCGGACAGGGGATTGAACACTGAAGCTTTCTTT
TRBV10-3,15,.,.,TRBJ1-4,CAIARGGATNEKLFF,TGTGCCATCGCTCGGGGTGGTGCAACTAATGAAAAACTGTTTTTT
TRBV7-8,17,.,once,TRBJ1-2,CASSFKSVGESLYGYTF,TGTGCCAGCAGCTTTAAGTCGGTCGGGGAAAGCCTCTATGGCTACACCTTC
TRBV27,13,.,.,TRBJ2-7,CASSLSQGNEQYF,TGTGCCAGCAGTTTGTCGCAGGGAAACGAGCAGTACTTC
TRBV11-2,13,.,.,TRBJ1-2,CASSPERYYGYTF,TGTGCCAGCAGCCCAGAGAGGTACTATGGCTACACCTTC
TRBV10-3,14,.,.,TRBJ2-3,CAISETSFKNTQYF,TGTGCCATCAGTGAGACTAGCTTTAAAAATACGCAGTATTTT
TRBV5-6,13,.,few,TRBJ1-2,CASSQRTSSGYTF,TGTGCCAGCAGCCAGAGAACGTCTTCGGGCTACACCTTC
TRBV24-1,15,.,.,TRBJ1-5,CATSDPRSPGGPQHF,TGTGCCACCAGTGACCCTAGGTCGCCCGGAGGGCCCCAGCATTTT